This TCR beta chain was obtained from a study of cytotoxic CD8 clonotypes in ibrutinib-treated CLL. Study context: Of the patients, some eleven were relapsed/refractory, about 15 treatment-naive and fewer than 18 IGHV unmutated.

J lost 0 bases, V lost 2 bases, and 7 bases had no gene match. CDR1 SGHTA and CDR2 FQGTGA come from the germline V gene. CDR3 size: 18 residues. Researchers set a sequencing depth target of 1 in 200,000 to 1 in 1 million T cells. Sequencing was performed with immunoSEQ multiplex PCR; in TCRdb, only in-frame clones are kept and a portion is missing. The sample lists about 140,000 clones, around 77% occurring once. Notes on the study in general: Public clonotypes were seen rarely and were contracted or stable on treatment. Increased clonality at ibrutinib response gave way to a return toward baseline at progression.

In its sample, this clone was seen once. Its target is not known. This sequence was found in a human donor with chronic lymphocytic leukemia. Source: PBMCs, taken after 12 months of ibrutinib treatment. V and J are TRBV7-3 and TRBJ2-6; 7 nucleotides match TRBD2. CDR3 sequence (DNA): TGTGCCAGCAGCTTAGGTCAGCGGGGAGGCTCTGGGGCCAACGTCCTGACTTTC. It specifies CASSLGQRGGSGANVLTF.